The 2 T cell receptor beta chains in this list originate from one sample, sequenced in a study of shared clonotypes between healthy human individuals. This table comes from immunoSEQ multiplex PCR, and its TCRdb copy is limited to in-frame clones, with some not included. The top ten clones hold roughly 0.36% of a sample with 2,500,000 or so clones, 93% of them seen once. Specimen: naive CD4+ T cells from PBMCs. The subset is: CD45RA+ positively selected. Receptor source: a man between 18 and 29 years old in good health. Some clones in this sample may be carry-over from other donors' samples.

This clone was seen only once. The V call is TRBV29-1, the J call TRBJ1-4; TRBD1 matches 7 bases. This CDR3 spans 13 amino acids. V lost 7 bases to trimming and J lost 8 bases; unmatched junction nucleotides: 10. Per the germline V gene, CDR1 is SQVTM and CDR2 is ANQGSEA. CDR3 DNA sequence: TGCAGCGGGCGGGACAGTCTGGGAGAAAAACTGTTTTTT. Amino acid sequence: CSGRDSLGEKLFF.

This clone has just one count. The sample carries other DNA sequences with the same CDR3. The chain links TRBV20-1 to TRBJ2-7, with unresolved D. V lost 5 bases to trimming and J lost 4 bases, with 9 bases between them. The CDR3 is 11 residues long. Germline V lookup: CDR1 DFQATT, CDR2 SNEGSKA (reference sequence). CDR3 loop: CSARDGYEQYF. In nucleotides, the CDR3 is TGCAGTGCTCGTGACGGTTACGAGCAGTACTTC.